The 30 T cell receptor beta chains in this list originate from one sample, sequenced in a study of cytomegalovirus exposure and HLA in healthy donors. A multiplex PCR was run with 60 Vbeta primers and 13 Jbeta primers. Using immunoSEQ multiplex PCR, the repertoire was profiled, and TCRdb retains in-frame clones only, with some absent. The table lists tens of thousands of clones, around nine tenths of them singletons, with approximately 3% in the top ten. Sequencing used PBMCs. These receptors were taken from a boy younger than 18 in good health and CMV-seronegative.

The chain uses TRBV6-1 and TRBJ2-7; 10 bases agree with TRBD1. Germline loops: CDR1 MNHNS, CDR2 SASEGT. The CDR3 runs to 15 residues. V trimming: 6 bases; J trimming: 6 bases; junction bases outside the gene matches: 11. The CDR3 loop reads CASREPGQGSGEQYF. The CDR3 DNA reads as TGTGCCAGCAGAGAACCGGGACAGGGGTCCGGCGAGCAGTACTTC.

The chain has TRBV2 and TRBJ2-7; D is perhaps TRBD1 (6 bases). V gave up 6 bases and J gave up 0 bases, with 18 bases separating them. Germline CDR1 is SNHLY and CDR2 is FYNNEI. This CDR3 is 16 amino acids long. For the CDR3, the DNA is TGTGCCAGCAGCGAAACCGGGACAATGGACTCCTACGAGCAGTACTTC. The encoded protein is CASSETGTMDSYEQYF.

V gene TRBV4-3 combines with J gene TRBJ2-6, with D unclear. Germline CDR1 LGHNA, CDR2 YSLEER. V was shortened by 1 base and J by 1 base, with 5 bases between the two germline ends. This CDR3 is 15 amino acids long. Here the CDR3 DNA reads TGCGCCAGCAGCCAAGGCGCGTCTGGGGCCAACGTCCTGACTTTC. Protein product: CASSQGASGANVLTF.

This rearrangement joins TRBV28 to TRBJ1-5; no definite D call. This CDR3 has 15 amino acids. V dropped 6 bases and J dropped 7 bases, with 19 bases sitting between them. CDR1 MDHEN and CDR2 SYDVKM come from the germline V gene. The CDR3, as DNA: TGTGCCAGCAGCCGTTTGGCAGGCCTTTTCCAGCCCCAGCATTTT. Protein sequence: CASSRLAGLFQPQHF.

The DNA of the CDR3 is TGTGCCACCAGCATAAGGCAGGGAAATGAGCAGTTCTTC. This translates into CATSIRQGNEQFF. This chain uses TRBV15 with TRBJ2-1, with D perhaps TRBD1 (5 bases). With 4 bases removed from V and 7 bases from J, the gap between germline ends came to 11 bases. The CDR3 totals 13 residues. Germline values: CDR1 LNHNV, CDR2 YYDKDF (reference sequence).

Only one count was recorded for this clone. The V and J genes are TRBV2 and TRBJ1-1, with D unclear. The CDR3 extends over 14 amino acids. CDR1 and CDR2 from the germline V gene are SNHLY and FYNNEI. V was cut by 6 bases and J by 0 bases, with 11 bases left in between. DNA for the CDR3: TGTGCCAGCAGATCGGAGGTTATGAACACTGAAGCTTTCTTT. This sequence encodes CASRSEVMNTEAFF.

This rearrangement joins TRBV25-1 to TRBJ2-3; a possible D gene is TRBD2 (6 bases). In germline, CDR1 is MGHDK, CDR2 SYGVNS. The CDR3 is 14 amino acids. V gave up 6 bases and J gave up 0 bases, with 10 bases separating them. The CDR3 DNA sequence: TGTGCCAGCAGCGCCGGGGGTAGCACAGATACGCAGTATTTT. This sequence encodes CASSAGGSTDTQYF.

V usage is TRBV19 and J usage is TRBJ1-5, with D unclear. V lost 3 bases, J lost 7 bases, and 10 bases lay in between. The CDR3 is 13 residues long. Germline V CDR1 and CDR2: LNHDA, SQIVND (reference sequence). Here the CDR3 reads CASSIYGGQPQHF. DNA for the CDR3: TGTGCCAGTAGTATTTATGGAGGACAGCCCCAGCATTTT.

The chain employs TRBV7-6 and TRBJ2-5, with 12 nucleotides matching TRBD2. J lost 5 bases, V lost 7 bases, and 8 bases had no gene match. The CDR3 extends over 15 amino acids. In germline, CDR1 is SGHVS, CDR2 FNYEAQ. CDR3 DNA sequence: TGTGCCAGCACCTTTCAGACTAGCGGGGGCGAGACCCAGTACTTC. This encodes CASTFQTSGGETQYF.

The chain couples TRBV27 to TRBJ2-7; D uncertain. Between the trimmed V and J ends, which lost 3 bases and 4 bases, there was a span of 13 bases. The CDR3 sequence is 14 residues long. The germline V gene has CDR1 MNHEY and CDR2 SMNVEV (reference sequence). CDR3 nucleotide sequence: TGTGCCAGCAGTTTCTCTGACTCGCGGTACGAGCAGTACTTC. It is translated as CASSFSDSRYEQYF.

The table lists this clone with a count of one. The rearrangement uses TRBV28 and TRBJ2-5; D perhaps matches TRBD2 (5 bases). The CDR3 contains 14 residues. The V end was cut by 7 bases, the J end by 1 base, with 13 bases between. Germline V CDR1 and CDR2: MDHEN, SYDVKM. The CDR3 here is CASTTPGFQETQYF. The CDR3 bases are TGTGCCAGCACCACACCGGGATTCCAAGAGACCCAGTACTTC.

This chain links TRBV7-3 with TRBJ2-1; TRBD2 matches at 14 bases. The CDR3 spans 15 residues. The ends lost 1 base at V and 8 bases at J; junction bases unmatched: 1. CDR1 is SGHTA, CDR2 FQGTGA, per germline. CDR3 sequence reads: CASSLRGLAGDEQFF. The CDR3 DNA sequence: TGTGCCAGCAGCTTAAGGGGACTAGCGGGGGATGAGCAGTTCTTC. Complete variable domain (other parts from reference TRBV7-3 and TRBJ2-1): GAGVSQTPSNKVTEKGKYVELRCDPISGHTALYWYRQSLGQGPEFLIYFQGTGAADDSGLPNDRFFAVRPEGSVSTLKIQRTERGDSAVYLCASSLRGLAGDEQFFGPGTRLTVL.

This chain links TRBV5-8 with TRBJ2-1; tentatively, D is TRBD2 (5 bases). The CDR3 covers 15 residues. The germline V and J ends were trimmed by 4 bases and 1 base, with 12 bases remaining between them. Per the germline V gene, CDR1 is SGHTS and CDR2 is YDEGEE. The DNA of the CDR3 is TGTGCCAGCAGCCAAGGGAGTTTTTCCTACAATGAGCAGTTCTTC. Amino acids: CASSQGSFSYNEQFF.

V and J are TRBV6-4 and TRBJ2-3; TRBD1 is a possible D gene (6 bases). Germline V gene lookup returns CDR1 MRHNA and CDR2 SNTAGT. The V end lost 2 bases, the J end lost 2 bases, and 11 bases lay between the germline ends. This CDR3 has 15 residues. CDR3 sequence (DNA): TGTGCCAGCAGTGACGGGGACACCGACACAGATACGCAGTATTTT. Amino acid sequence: CASSDGDTDTDTQYF.

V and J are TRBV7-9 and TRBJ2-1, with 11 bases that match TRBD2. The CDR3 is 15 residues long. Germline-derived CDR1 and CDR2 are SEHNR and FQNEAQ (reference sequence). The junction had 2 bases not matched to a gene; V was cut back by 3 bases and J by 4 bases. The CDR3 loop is CASSFSGGVYNEQFF. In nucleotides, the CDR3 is TGTGCCAGCAGCTTTAGCGGGGGGGTGTACAATGAGCAGTTCTTC. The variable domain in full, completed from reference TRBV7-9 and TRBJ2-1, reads DTGVSQNPRHKITKRGQNVTFRCDPISEHNRLYWYRQTLGQGPEFLTYFQNEAQLEKSRLLSDRFSAERPKGSFSTLEIQRTEQGDSAMYLCASSFSGGVYNEQFFGPGTRLTVL.

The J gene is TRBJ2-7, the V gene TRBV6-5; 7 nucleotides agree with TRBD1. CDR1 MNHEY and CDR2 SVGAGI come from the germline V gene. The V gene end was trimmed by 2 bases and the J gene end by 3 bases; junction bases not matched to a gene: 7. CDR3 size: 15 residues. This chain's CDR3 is CASSYTNRGHYEQYF. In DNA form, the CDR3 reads TGTGCCAGCAGTTACACCAACAGGGGACACTACGAGCAGTACTTC.

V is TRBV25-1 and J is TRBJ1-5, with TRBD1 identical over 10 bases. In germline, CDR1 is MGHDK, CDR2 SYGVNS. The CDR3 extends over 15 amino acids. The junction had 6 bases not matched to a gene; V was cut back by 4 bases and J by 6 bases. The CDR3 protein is CASSGGQGSGQPQHF. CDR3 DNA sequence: TGTGCCAGCAGTGGGGGACAGGGGTCAGGTCAGCCCCAGCATTTT.

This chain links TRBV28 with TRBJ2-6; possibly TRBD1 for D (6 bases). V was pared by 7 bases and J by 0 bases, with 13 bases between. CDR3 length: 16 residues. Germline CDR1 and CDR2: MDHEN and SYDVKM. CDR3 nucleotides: TGTGCCAGCACCCCGGGACATTCCTCTGGGGCCAACGTCCTGACTTTC. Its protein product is CASTPGHSSGANVLTF.

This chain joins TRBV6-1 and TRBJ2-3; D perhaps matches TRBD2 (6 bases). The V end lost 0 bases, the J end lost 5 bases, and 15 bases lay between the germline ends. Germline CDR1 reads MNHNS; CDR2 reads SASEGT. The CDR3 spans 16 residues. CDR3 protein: CASSEALRHGGDTQYF. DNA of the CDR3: TGTGCCAGCAGTGAAGCGCTTAGACACGGGGGAGATACGCAGTATTTT.

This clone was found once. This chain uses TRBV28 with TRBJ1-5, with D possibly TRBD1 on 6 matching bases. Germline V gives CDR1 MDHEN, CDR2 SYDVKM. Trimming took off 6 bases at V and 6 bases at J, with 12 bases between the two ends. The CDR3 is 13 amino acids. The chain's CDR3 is CASRHNRVQPQHF. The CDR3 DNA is TGTGCCAGCAGACACAACAGGGTTCAGCCCCAGCATTTT.

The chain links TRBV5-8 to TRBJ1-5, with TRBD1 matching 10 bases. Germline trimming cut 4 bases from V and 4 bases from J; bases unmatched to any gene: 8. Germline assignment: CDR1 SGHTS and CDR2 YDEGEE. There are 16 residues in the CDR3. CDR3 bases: TGTGCCAGCAGCCCTGCGGACAGGGGGAAGAATCAGCCCCAGCATTTT. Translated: CASSPADRGKNQPQHF.

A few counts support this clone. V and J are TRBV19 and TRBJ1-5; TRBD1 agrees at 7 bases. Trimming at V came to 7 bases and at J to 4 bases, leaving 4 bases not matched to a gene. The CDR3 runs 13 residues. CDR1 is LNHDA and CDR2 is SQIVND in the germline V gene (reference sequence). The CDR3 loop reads CASKDRQNQPQHF. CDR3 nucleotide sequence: TGTGCCAGTAAGGACAGGCAAAATCAGCCCCAGCATTTT.

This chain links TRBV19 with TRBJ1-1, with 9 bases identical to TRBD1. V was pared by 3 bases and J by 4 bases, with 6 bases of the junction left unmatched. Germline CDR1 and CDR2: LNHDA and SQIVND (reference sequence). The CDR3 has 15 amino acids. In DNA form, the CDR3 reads TGTGCCAGTAGTATGGGACAGGGTAAGAGCACTGAAGCTTTCTTT. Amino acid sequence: CASSMGQGKSTEAFF.

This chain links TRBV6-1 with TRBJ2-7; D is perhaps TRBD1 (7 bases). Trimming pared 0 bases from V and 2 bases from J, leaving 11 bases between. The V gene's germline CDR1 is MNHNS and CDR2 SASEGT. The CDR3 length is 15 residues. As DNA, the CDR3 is TGTGCCAGCAGTGAAGCGCAGGGGGAGGCCTACGAGCAGTACTTC. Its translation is CASSEAQGEAYEQYF.

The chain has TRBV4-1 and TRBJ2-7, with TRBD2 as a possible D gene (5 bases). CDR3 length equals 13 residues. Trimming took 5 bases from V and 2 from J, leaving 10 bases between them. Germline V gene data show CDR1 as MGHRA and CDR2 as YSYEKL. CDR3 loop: CASSGSAAYEQYF. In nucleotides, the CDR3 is TGCGCCAGCAGCGGTAGCGCGGCCTACGAGCAGTACTTC.

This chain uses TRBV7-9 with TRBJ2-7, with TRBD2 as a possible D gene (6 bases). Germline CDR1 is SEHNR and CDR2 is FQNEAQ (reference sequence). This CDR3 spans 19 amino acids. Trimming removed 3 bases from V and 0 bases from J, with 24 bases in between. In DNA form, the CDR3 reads TGTGCCAGCAGCTTGGGACTGAGTTTTGAAATTCAGAGCTCCTACGAGCAGTACTTC. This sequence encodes CASSLGLSFEIQSSYEQYF. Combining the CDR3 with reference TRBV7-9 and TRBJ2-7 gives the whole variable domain DTGVSQNPRHKITKRGQNVTFRCDPISEHNRLYWYRQTLGQGPEFLTYFQNEAQLEKSRLLSDRFSAERPKGSFSTLEIQRTEQGDSAMYLCASSLGLSFEIQSSYEQYFGPGTRLTVT.

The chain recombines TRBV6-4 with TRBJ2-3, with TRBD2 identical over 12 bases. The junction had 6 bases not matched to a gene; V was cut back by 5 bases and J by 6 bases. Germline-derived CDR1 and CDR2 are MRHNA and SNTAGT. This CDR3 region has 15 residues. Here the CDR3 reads CASSQRTSGADTQYF. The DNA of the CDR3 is TGTGCCAGCAGTCAACGGACTAGCGGGGCGGATACGCAGTATTTT.

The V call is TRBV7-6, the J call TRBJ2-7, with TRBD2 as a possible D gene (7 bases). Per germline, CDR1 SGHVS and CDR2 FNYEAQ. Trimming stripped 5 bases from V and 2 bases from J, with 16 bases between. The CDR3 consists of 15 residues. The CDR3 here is CASSPEGGPTYEQYF. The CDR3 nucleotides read TGTGCCAGCAGCCCTGAGGGGGGGCCTACCTACGAGCAGTACTTC.

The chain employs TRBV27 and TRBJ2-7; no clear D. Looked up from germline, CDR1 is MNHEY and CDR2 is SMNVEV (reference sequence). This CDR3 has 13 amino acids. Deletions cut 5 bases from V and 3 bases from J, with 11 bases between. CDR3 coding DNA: TGTGCCAGCAGTACGACTTACCACTACGAGCAGTACTTC. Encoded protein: CASSTTYHYEQYF.

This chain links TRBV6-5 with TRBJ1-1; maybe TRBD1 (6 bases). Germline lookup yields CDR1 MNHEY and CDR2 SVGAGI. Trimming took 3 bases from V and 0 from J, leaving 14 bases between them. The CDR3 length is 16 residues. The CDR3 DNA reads TGTGCCAGCAGTTATGGGTATACAGGGATGAACACTGAAGCTTTCTTT. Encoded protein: CASSYGYTGMNTEAFF.